The 21 T cell receptor beta chains reported below all come from one sample, sequenced in a study of T cells after yellow fever vaccination. TCRdb re-called the 5' RACE reads with MiXCR, one entry per CDR3 protein. Here the sample spans approximately 74,000 distinct CDR3 sequences, approximately 5% being singletons. The sequences come from CD4+ T cells sorted from PBMCs, collected roughly 14 days after the first yellow fever vaccination. All receptors derive from a young man who received the YFV17D yellow fever vaccine.

This clonotype has only a few counts. As DNA, the CDR3 is TGTGCCAGCAGTATCGACAGCCCGGGAGGCTACACCTTC. As protein: CASSIDSPGGYTF. The V call is TRBV5-4, the J call TRBJ1-2; tentative D call: TRBD1 (5 bases). This CDR3 has 13 amino acids. The germline V gene encodes CDR1 SGHNT and CDR2 YYREEE (reference sequence). V was trimmed by 5 bases and J by 8 bases, leaving 16 bases between them.

This clonotype was observed many times. This rearrangement joins TRBV4-2 to TRBJ2-1; 8 bases align to TRBD2. There are 15 residues in the CDR3. Germline CDR1 and CDR2: LGHNA and YNFKEQ. V lost 4 bases, J lost 2 bases, and 4 bases stayed unmatched. The CDR3 reads CASSLGRGAYNEQFF. The CDR3 coding sequence is TGTGCCAGCAGCCTAGGGCGGGGGGCCTACAATGAGCAGTTCTTC.

The sample holds many counts of this clonotype. The chain employs TRBV5-1 and TRBJ2-7, with 7 bases lining up with TRBD1. V lost 4 bases and J lost 4; bases outside the gene matches: 8. Germline V gene sequence: CDR1 SGHRS, CDR2 YFSETQ. The CDR3 spans 14 residues. The CDR3 DNA reads as TGCGCCAGCAGCACTACGACAGGGCCGTACGAGCAGTACTTC. It specifies CASSTTTGPYEQYF.

Many counts were recorded for this clonotype. This chain joins TRBV10-3 and TRBJ2-2; D is unresolved. The CDR3 runs 12 residues. Per germline, CDR1 ENHRY and CDR2 SYGVKD. V lost 4 bases and J lost 6, with 6 bases in between. The CDR3 region is CAISVGPGELFF. The CDR3 DNA is TGTGCCATCAGTGTAGGGCCCGGGGAGCTGTTTTTT.

This clonotype was counted many times. The V call is TRBV20-1, the J call TRBJ2-1, with D perhaps matching TRBD2 (5 bases). V was shortened by 2 bases and J by 13 bases, with 12 bases between the two germline ends. The CDR3 covers 11 residues. Germline V gene data show CDR1 as DFQATT and CDR2 as SNEGSKA (reference sequence). This CDR3 is CSARLAVDQFF. In nucleotides, the CDR3 is TGCAGTGCTAGACTAGCAGTTGACCAGTTCTTC.

This clonotype was recorded at least ten times. The V and J genes are TRBV5-4 and TRBJ2-1; D gene uncertain. Germline V lookup: CDR1 SGHNT, CDR2 YYREEE (reference sequence). This CDR3 has 13 residues. V lost 0 bases, J lost 5 bases, and 6 bases lay in between. CDR3 region: CASSLASDNEQFF. CDR3 nucleotide sequence: TGTGCCAGCAGCTTGGCGTCGGACAATGAGCAGTTCTTC.

There are a few counts of this clonotype. The DNA of the CDR3 is TGCAGTGCTAGAGACCGAACGGGACAGGGAATCTACAATGAGCAGTTCTTC. Translation: CSARDRTGQGIYNEQFF. The chain has TRBV20-1 and TRBJ2-1; 9 bases match TRBD1. V dropped 0 bases and J dropped 3; count of bases not matched to a gene: 9. Germline CDR1 DFQATT, CDR2 SNEGSKA (reference sequence). CDR3 length: 17 residues.

The sample holds many counts of this clonotype. The chain joins TRBV6-4 to TRBJ2-1; 7 bases match TRBD2. Trimming took 4 bases from V and 8 from J; bases not matched to a gene: 5. CDR1 is MRHNA, CDR2 SNTAGT, per germline. This CDR3 contains 13 residues. The CDR3 here is CASSVDGGDEQFF. The CDR3 bases are TGTGCCAGCAGTGTCGATGGGGGGGATGAGCAGTTCTTC.

The J gene is TRBJ2-1, the V gene TRBV29-1; TRBD2 is a possible D gene (6 bases). CDR3 length equals 13 residues. The germline V gene has CDR1 SQVTM and CDR2 ANQGSEA. V shed 7 bases and J shed 7 bases, with 17 bases lying between them. The CDR3 sequence is CSGGRGGGNEQFF. CDR3 DNA: TGCAGCGGAGGCCGGGGTGGGGGGAATGAGCAGTTCTTC.

This clonotype showed up many times. The J gene is TRBJ2-7, the V gene TRBV2; D is unresolved. From germline, CDR1 is SNHLY and CDR2 FYNNEI. The CDR3 covers 12 residues. V lost 6 bases and J 0 bases, leaving 6 bases between the germline ends. CDR3 DNA sequence: TGTGCCAGCAGCTATAGCTCCTACGAGCAGTACGTC. Translation gives CASSYSSYEQYV.

This clonotype was counted ten times or more. CDR3 loop: CASSLRGSDTQYF. The CDR3 DNA is TGCGCCAGCAGCTTGCGTGGGTCAGATACGCAGTATTTT. The rearrangement uses TRBV5-1 and TRBJ2-3; D remains unclear. The V gene lost 1 base and the J gene lost 4 bases, with 7 bases spanning the gap. This CDR3 spans 13 amino acids. Looked up from germline, CDR1 is SGHRS and CDR2 is YFSETQ.

At least ten counts were recorded for this clonotype. The chain has TRBV5-1 and TRBJ2-5, with D perhaps assigned TRBD1 or TRBD2 (6 bases each). CDR1 is SGHRS, CDR2 YFSETQ, per germline. The CDR3 spans 15 residues. The germline V and J ends were trimmed by 2 bases and 2 bases, with 13 bases remaining between them. Here the CDR3 DNA reads TGCGCCAGCAGCTTACTAGGGGGGATTCAAGAGACCCAGTACTTC. This sequence encodes CASSLLGGIQETQYF.

This clonotype has at least ten counts. This sequence joins TRBV7-2 and TRBJ2-5; D possibly uses TRBD1 or TRBD2 (5 bases each). Trimming removed 5 bases at V and 5 bases at J, with 15 bases between. The germline V gene has CDR1 SGHTA and CDR2 FQGNSA. The CDR3 contains 14 residues. CDR3 DNA sequence: TGTGCCAGCAGCCCCACGAGGGGCGCGGAGACCCAGTACTTC. Protein product: CASSPTRGAETQYF.

This clonotype has a count of ten or more. V usage is TRBV20-1 and J usage is TRBJ2-3, with 9 bases that match TRBD2. V trimming: 4 bases; J trimming: 1 base; junction bases outside the gene matches: 0. The CDR3 is 13 residues long. Germline CDR1 DFQATT, CDR2 SNEGSKA (reference sequence). The CDR3 region has the DNA TGCAGTGCTATAGCGGGGGGCACAGATACGCAGTATTTT. This gives the protein CSAIAGGTDTQYF.

This clonotype was detected many times. The J gene is TRBJ1-2, the V gene TRBV5-1, with 12 nucleotides matching TRBD1. CDR1 and CDR2 (germline): SGHRS, YFSETQ. Trimming removed 4 bases from V and 6 bases from J; junction bases left unmatched: 4. This CDR3 has 14 residues. CDR3 loop: CASSRDRGPDGYTF. The CDR3 DNA follows: TGCGCCAGCAGCAGGGACAGGGGGCCTGATGGCTACACCTTC.

This clonotype was counted only a few times. This chain joins TRBV27 and TRBJ1-2; D gene unclear. Trimming took off 4 bases at V and 8 bases at J, with 14 bases between the two ends. The CDR3 is 13 amino acids. Germline V lookup: CDR1 MNHEY, CDR2 SMNVEV (reference sequence). CDR3 in amino acids: CASSSERARGYTF. CDR3 nucleotides: TGTGCCAGCAGTTCGGAGCGGGCTAGGGGCTACACCTTC.

In this sample, this clonotype turned up many times. The J gene is TRBJ1-2, the V gene TRBV5-6; TRBD1 aligns across 9 bases. The CDR3 has 14 residues. The V gene end was trimmed by 0 bases and the J gene end by 8 bases; junction bases not matched to a gene: 5. CDR1 and CDR2 (germline): SGHDT, YYEEEE. For the CDR3, the DNA is TGTGCCAGCAGCTTGGTGGGACAGGGCTGGGGCTACACCTTC. This translates into CASSLVGQGWGYTF.

This clonotype was recorded many times. J is TRBJ2-5 and V is TRBV7-7; 11 positions match TRBD2. V shed 5 bases and J 3 bases; nucleotides not matched to a gene: 8. CDR3 length: 16 residues. Germline assignment: CDR1 SSHAT and CDR2 FNYEAQ (reference sequence). CDR3 DNA: TGTGCCAGCAGCGCCACCCTGGGACTAGCGGAAGAGACCCAGTACTTC. Its translation is CASSATLGLAEETQYF.

This clonotype was recorded at least ten times. V is TRBV24-1 and J is TRBJ2-2; TRBD1 matches at 10 bases. The CDR3 length is 16 residues. The germline gives CDR1 KGHDR, CDR2 SFDVKD. Trimming took 7 bases from V and 8 from J; bases not matched to a gene: 12. In DNA, the CDR3 is TGTGCCACCAGCCCCAGGGACAGGGGAGATTCTGGGGAGCTGTTTTTT. This codes for CATSPRDRGDSGELFF.

This clonotype came up many times. The chain recombines TRBV12-3 or TRBV12-4 with TRBJ1-1; TRBD1 is a possible D gene (6 bases). V was pared by 5 bases and J by 1 base, with 14 bases between. The CDR3 is 15 amino acids. The CDR3 reads CASSPLGGRNTEAFF. The CDR3 nucleotides are TGTGCCAGCAGTCCTCTGGGGGGCAGGAACACTGAAGCTTTCTTT.

At least ten counts were recorded for this clonotype. In nucleotides, the CDR3 is TGTGCCAGCAGCTTAGACGGGTCACTCAGTTATCAGCCCCAGCATTTT. Its protein product is CASSLDGSLSYQPQHF. This sequence joins TRBV7-2 and TRBJ1-5; D is ambiguous. V lost 1 base, J lost 5 bases, and 15 bases lay in between. The CDR3 length is 16 residues. CDR1 and CDR2 from the germline V gene are SGHTA and FQGNSA.